Listed below are T cell receptor beta chains from one sample, sequenced in a study of cytomegalovirus exposure and HLA in healthy donors. TCRdb keeps only in-frame clones here, not all; method: immunoSEQ multiplex PCR. The table includes about 220,000 clones, about 86% detected once. Sequencing input: PBMCs. The source of these receptors is a young woman in good health and CMV-seronegative. Each CDR3 is given with its conserved first and last residue. The D gene is left open where the match is weak. The size entry is marked missing in some rows and otherwise reads once, few, many or a size class.

>TRBV27|TRBJ1-5|-|14|-
CASSPGVRNQPQHF
TGTGCCAGCAGTCCGGGGGTTCGCAATCAGCCCCAGCATTTT
>TRBV6-1|TRBJ2-7|-|16|-
CASSEFWGGATYEQYF
TGTGCCAGCAGTGAATTTTGGGGGGGGGCAACCTACGAGCAGTACTTC
>TRBV5-1|TRBJ2-1|TRBD2|12|-
CASSPSGYEQFF
TGCGCCAGCAGCCCTAGCGGCTATGAGCAGTTCTTC
>TRBV19|TRBJ1-1|-|12|-
CATRGGNTEAFF
TGTGCCACCCGGGGGGGGAACACTGAAGCTTTCTTT
>TRBV6-1|TRBJ2-3|TRBD1|14|-
CASRETGGWDTQYF
TGTGCCAGCAGGGAAACAGGGGGCTGGGATACGCAGTATTTT
>TRBV9|TRBJ2-2|-|16|-
CASSVGAGSAPGELFF
TGTGCCAGCAGCGTAGGGGCGGGGTCGGCTCCCGGGGAGCTGTTTTTT
>TRBV2|TRBJ2-7|TRBD2|17|once
CASSEGPPGGGVWEQYF
TGTGCCAGCAGTGAAGGGCCCCCCGGCGGGGGGGTCTGGGAGCAGTACTTC
>TRBV7-9|TRBJ2-1|TRBD2|15|-
CASSPLAGVLYEQFF
TGTGCCAGCAGCCCTCTAGCGGGAGTGTTGTATGAGCAGTTCTTC
>TRBV2|TRBJ1-3|-|16|-
CASRRDLGLTGNTIYF
TGTGCCAGCAGACGCGACTTGGGACTAACTGGAAACACCATATATTTT
>TRBV5-1|TRBJ1-1|-|15|-
CASSLADTLNTEAFF
TGCGCCAGCAGCTTGGCGGACACACTGAACACTGAAGCTTTCTTT
>TRBV18|TRBJ2-7|TRBD2|15|-
CASSPRAGRSYEQYF
TGTGCCAGCTCACCACGAGCGGGAAGGTCCTACGAGCAGTACTTC
>TRBV28|TRBJ1-2|-|14|-
CASSLRQWGVGYTF
TGTGCCAGCAGTTTACGACAGTGGGGCGTCGGCTACACCTTC
>TRBV7-8|TRBJ1-1|-|15|-
CASSLAVRGDTEAFF
TGTGCCAGCAGCTTAGCGGTCAGGGGAGACACTGAAGCTTTCTTT
>TRBV28|TRBJ1-2|-|16|-
CASLSTQGLDNYGYTF
TGTGCCAGCCTGTCTACCCAGGGACTGGACAACTATGGCTACACCTTC
>TRBV11-2|TRBJ2-7|-|14|-
CASSLEVAVVEQYF
TGTGCCAGCAGCTTAGAGGTGGCGGTCGTCGAGCAGTACTTC
>TRBV4-1|TRBJ1-2|-|15|-
CASSQEGWGEGGYTF
TGCGCCAGCAGCCAAGAAGGTTGGGGAGAGGGAGGCTACACCTTC
>TRBV6-1|TRBJ1-3|-|18|-
CASSEVWNVGVSGNTIYF
TGTGCCAGCAGTGAAGTGTGGAATGTGGGAGTCTCTGGAAACACCATATATTTT
>TRBV7-2|TRBJ2-1|TRBD2|17|-
CASSLALLAGGPIEQFF
TGTGCCAGCAGCTTAGCGCTACTAGCGGGAGGGCCCATTGAGCAGTTCTTC
>TRBV30|TRBJ2-7|TRBD2|13|-
CAWSVRGTYEQYF
TGTGCCTGGAGTGTGCGGGGGACCTACGAGCAGTACTTC
>TRBV29-1|TRBJ2-7|TRBD1|13|-
CSVGDRVYYEQYF
TGCAGCGTTGGGGACAGAGTGTACTACGAGCAGTACTTC
>TRBV20-1|TRBJ2-3|-|10|once
CSVLTDTQYF
TGCAGTGTGTTAACAGATACGCAGTATTTT
>TRBV30|TRBJ1-5|TRBD1|19|-
CACPNVWDRAPRGNQPQHF
TGTGCCTGCCCAAATGTTTGGGACAGGGCACCGCGGGGCAATCAGCCCCAGCATTTT
>TRBV18|TRBJ1-5|-|13|-
CASSPGQHQPQHF
TGTGCCAGCTCACCAGGACAGCATCAGCCCCAGCATTTT
>TRBV7-2|TRBJ1-2|TRBD1|16|once
CASSGKYRGPGYGYTF
TGTGCCAGCAGCGGAAAATACAGGGGGCCCGGCTATGGCTACACCTTC
>TRBV13|TRBJ1-4|TRBD1|15|-
CASSSSGTGNEKLFF
TGTGCCAGCAGCTCGTCCGGGACAGGGAATGAAAAACTGTTTTTT
>TRBV12-5|TRBJ1-1|TRBD1|16|-
CASGPGTGRLNTEAFF
TGTGCTAGTGGTCCCGGGACAGGGCGATTGAACACTGAAGCTTTCTTT
>TRBV7-8|TRBJ2-1|-|14|-
CASRMRGLDNEQFF
TGTGCCAGCAGAATGCGGGGCCTAGACAATGAGCAGTTCTTC
>TRBV29-1|TRBJ1-1|TRBD1|13|-
CSVSDRGLTEAFF
TGCAGCGTTTCTGACAGGGGGCTGACTGAAGCTTTCTTT
>TRBV4-2|TRBJ2-5|TRBD2|18|few
CASSRGLAGGNLGETQYF
TGTGCCAGCAGCCGGGGTCTAGCGGGAGGGAACCTCGGGGAGACCCAGTACTTC
>TRBV4-1|TRBJ2-7|-|15|-
CASSQVRQVGYEQYF
TGCGCCAGCAGCCAAGTAAGACAGGTTGGTTACGAGCAGTACTTC